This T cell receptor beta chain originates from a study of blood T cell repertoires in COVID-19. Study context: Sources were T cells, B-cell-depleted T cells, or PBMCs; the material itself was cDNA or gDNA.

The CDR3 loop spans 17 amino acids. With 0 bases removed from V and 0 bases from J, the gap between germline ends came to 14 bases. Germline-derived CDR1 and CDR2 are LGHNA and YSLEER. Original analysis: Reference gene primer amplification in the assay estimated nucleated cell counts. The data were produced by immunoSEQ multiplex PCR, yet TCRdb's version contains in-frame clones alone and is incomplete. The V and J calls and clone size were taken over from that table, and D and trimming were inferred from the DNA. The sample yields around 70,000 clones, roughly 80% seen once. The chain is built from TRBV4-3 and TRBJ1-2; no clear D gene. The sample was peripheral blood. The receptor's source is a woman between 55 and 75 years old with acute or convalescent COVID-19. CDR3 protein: CASSQETAPGANYGYTF. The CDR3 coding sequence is TGCGCCAGCAGCCAAGAAACAGCCCCCGGGGCTAACTATGGCTACACCTTC.